The sequence of this TCR beta chain was determined in a study of blood T cell repertoires in COVID-19. The wider study: Samples of COVID-19 (acute and convalescent) were obtained from the United States, Italy and Spain. In each case, the material was cDNA or gDNA derived from T cells, B-cell-depleted T cells, or PBMCs.

In the study's own analysis: Amplified reference gene primers provided the basis for estimating nucleated cell counts. Data came from immunoSEQ multiplex PCR; TCRdb stores just in-frame clones and leaves some out. V and J calls plus clone size are reproduced from that table; the DNA served to infer D and trimming. The data show 130,000 to 150,000 clones, with around 90% seen just once and 1.5% to 2% held by the top ten. Germline V lookup: CDR1 MNHNS, CDR2 SASEGT. V was shortened by 2 bases and J by 4 bases, with 17 bases between the two germline ends. This CDR3 has 16 residues. The source of this sequence is a woman in her 50s with acute or convalescent COVID-19. The sample comprised peripheral blood. The genes are TRBV6-1 and TRBJ1-2, with a possible D match to TRBD1 (5 bases). CDR3 amino acids: CASSETNYPGPYGYTF. The CDR3 DNA is TGTGCCAGCAGTGAAACCAATTACCCAGGGCCCTATGGCTACACCTTC.